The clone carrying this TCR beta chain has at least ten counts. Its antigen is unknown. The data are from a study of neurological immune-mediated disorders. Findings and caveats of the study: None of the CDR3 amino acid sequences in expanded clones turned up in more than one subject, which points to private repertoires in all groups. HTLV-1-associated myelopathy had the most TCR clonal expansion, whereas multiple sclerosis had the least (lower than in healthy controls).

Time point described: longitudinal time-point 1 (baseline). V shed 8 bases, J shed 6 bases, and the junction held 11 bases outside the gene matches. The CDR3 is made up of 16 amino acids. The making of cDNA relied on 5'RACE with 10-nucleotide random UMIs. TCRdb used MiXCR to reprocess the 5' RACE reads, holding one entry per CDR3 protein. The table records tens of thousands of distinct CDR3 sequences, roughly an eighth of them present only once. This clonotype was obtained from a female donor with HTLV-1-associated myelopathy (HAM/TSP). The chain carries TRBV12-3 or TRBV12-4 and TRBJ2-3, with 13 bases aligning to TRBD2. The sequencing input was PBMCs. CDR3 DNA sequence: TGTGCCAGCCGTGCTGGACTAGCGGGGGCTGGCGATACGCAGTATTTT. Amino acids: CASRAGLAGAGDTQYF.